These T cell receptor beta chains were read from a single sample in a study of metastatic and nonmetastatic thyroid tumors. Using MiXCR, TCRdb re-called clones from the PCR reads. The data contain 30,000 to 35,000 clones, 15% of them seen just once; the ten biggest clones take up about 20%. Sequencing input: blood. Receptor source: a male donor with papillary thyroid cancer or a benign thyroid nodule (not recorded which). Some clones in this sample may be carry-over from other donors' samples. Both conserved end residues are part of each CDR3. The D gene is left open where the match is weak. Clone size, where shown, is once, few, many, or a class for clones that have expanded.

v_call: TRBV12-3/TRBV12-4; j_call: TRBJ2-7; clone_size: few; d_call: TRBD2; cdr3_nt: TGTGCCAGCAGTTCGGGACTAGCGGGACGGGAGCAGTATTTC; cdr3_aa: CASSSGLAGREQYF
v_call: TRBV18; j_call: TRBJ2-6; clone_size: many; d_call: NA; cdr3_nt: TGTGCCAGCTCCCGACGGACCTCTGGGGCCAACGTCCTGACTTTC; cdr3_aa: CASSRRTSGANVLTF
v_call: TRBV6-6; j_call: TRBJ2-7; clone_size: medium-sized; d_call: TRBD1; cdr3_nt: TGTGCCAGCAGTTACGACAGGGGGCCCTACGAGCAGTACTTC; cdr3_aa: CASSYDRGPYEQYF
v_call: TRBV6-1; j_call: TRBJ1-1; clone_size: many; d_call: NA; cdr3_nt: TGTGCCAGCAGTGAATCGGGACCAACTGAAGCTTTCTTT; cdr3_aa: CASSESGPTEAFF
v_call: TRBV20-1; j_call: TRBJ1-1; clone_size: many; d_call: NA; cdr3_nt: TGCAGTGTCCGGCGGCAGGGGTCGGACACTGAAGCTTTCTTT; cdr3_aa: CSVRRQGSDTEAFF
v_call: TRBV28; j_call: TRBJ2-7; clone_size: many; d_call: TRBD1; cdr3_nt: TGTGCCAGCAGTTTCCGACAGGGGATTACCTACGAGCAGTACTTC; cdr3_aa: CASSFRQGITYEQYF
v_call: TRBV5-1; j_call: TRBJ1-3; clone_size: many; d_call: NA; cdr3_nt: TGCGCCAGCAGCTTAACTCAGGGGACTGGAAACACCATATATTTT; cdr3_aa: CASSLTQGTGNTIYF
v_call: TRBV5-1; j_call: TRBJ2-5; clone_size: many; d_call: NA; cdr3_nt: TGCGCCAGCAGCCCAGGTTCACAAGAGACCCAGTACTTC; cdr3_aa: CASSPGSQETQYF
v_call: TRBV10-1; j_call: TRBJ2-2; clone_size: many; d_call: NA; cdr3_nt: TGCGCCAGCCCGGGATGGGTCCCCGGGGAGCTGTTTTTT; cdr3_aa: CASPGWVPGELFF
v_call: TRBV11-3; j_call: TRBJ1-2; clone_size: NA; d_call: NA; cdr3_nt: TGTGCCAGCAGCTTAGTCCAGGGTACTGGTTACACCTTC; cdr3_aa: CASSLVQGTGYTF
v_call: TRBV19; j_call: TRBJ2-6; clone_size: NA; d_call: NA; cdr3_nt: TGTGCCAGTAGTCCCCACCGAATCGGGCGGACCGACGTCCTGACTTTC; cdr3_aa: CASSPHRIGRTDVLTF
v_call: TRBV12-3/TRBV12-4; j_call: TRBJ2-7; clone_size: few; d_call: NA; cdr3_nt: TGTGCCAGCAACCGGCAGGGTTCGGGGTACGAGCAGTACTTC; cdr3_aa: CASNRQGSGYEQYF
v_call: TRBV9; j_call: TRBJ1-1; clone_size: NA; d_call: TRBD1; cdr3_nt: TGTGCCAGCGGGACAGGCGGGCCAGAAGCTTTCTTT; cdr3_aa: CASGTGGPEAFF
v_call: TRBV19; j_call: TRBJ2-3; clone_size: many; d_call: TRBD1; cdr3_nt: TGTGCCAGTAGTATAGCTGGACAGGGGGAGGGGGATACGCAGTATTTT; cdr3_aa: CASSIAGQGEGDTQYF
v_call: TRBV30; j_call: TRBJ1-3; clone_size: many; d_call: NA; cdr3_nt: TGTGCCTGGAGTCGAACGGGACTGGACGTTGGAAACACCATATATTTT; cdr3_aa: CAWSRTGLDVGNTIYF
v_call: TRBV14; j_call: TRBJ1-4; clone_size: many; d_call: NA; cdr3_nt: TGTGCCAGCAGCCAAGAACAGGGCTCTAATGAAAAACTGTTTTTT; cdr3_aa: CASSQEQGSNEKLFF
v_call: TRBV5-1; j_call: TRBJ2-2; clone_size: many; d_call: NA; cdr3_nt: TGCGCCAGCAGCCCCCCGTGGACTAACACCGGGGAGCTGTTTTTT; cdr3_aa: CASSPPWTNTGELFF
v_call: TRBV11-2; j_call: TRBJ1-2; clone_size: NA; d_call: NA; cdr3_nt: TGTGTCAGCATCAAGACGGGGACTGGCTATGGCTACACCTTC; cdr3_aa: CVSIKTGTGYGYTF
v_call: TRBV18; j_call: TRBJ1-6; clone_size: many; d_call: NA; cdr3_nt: TGTGCCAGCTCCCCAGCCCAAAATTCACCCCTCCACTTT; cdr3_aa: CASSPAQNSPLHF
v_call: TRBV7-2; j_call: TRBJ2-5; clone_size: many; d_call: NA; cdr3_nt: TGTGCCAGCAGCTTAAACCTTATGGCAGGCGCGCCCCAAGAGACCCAGTACTTC; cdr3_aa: CASSLNLMAGAPQETQYF
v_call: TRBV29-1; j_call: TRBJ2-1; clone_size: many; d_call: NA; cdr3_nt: TGCAGCGTTGAAGTAGGAACGGGTGAGCAGTTCTTC; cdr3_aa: CSVEVGTGEQFF
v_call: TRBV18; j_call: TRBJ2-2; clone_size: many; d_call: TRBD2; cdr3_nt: TGTGCCAGCTCCTACGGGCGTAGCGGGATCGGAACCGGGGAGCTGTTTTTT; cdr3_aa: CASSYGRSGIGTGELFF
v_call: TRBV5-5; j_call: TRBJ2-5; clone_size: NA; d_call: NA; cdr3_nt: TGTGCCAGCAGCTTTCGGGTATTGGGGATACAAGAGACCCAGTACTTC; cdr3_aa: CASSFRVLGIQETQYF
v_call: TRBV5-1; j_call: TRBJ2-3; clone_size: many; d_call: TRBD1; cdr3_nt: TGCGCCAGCAGCTTGAGGACAGGGGCAACAGATACGCAGTATTTT; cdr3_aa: CASSLRTGATDTQYF
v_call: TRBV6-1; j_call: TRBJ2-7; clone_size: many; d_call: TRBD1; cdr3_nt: TGTGCCAGCACCAGGAACAGGGGTGACGACGAGCAGTACTTC; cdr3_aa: CASTRNRGDDEQYF
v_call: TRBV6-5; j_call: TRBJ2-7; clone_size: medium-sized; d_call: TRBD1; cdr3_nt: TGTGCCAGCAGTTACTCCGTCCGGACAGGGGGAGGGGGAGGGCAGTACTTC; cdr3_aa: CASSYSVRTGGGGGQYF
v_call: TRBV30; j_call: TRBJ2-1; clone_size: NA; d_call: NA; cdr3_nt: TGTGCCGGATCATTTAGTTTTACCAATGAGCAGTTCTTC; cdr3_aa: CAGSFSFTNEQFF
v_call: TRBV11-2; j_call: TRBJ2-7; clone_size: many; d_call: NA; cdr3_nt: TGTGCCAGCAGCGAGCAGGGGTGGGAGCAGTACTTC; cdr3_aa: CASSEQGWEQYF